This is a list of T cell receptor beta chains from one sample in a study of blood T cell repertoires in COVID-19. Clones were read by immunoSEQ multiplex PCR, and TCRdb kept only the in-frame ones, dropping some. The table records about 80,000 clones, roughly 80% of them present only once. Sequencing was performed on peripheral blood. The receptors stem from a man aged 80 or over with acute or convalescent COVID-19. CDR3s include the opening cysteine and the closing phenylalanine or tryptophan. A D gene is named only where the DNA matches it firmly. Clone size appears in some rows only: once, few, many, or a class for an expanded clone.

-	TRBV28	TRBD2	TRBJ2-7	TGTGCCAGCAGGTATGGGACTAGCGGGGGACCGTACGAGCAGTACTTC	CASRYGTSGGPYEQYF
-	TRBV6-6	TRBD2	TRBJ2-2	TGTGCCAGCAGTCTAGCGGGGGGGCCAGGGACCGGGGAGCTGTTTTTT	CASSLAGGPGTGELFF
-	TRBV7-3	TRBD2	TRBJ2-1	TGTGCCAGCAGCTTGAGCGGGGGCGCCCACAATGAGCAGTTCTTC	CASSLSGGAHNEQFF
-	TRBV9	-	TRBJ1-3	TGTGCCAGCAGCGTAGAACCCCGGGGTTCCCACTTACTCGCCTCTGGAAACACCATATATTTT	CASSVEPRGSHLLASGNTIYF
-	TRBV7-6	-	TRBJ2-5	TGTGCCAGCAGCTTAGCGCGGGAAAAGACCCAGTACTTC	CASSLAREKTQYF
once	TRBV27	TRBD1	TRBJ1-5	TGTGCCAGCAGAAGTACAGACAGGGGGGATCAGCCCCAGCATTTT	CASRSTDRGDQPQHF
-	TRBV11-2	TRBD1	TRBJ1-1	TGTGCCAGCAGCTTAACGACAGGGGGCCCTGAAGCTTTCTTT	CASSLTTGGPEAFF
-	TRBV2	TRBD1	TRBJ1-2	TGTGCCAGCAGTGAACAGGGGGGACAGGGCTATGGCTACACCTTC	CASSEQGGQGYGYTF
once	TRBV4-1	TRBD2	TRBJ2-7	TGCGCCAGCAGCCAAGATTATGCTAGCGGGGGGGCCATCTCCTACGAGCAGTACTTC	CASSQDYASGGAISYEQYF
few	TRBV10-2	-	TRBJ2-6	TGCGCCAGCAGTGAGTCGTTTAGACAGGTTCTAGACTCTGGGGCCAACGTCCTGACTTTC	CASSESFRQVLDSGANVLTF
-	TRBV30	-	TRBJ1-2	TGTGCCTGGAATCTTAGGACACGCTATGGCTACACCTTC	CAWNLRTRYGYTF
-	TRBV3-1/TRBV3-2	-	TRBJ2-4	TGTGCCAGCAGCCAAGCGGCGGGGCAGGGCTCCATTCAGTACTTC	CASSQAAGQGSIQYF